Below are 21 T cell receptor beta chains sequenced from a single sample in a study of response to subunit inactivated influenza vaccine. Via MiXCR, TCRdb re-called the RT-PCR reads, giving one row per CDR3 protein. Of 650,000 to 800,000 distinct CDR3 sequences listed, roughly 14% are singletons. The specimen comprised PBMCs from blood, sampled less than 15 days before vaccination. The receptor set was obtained from a man over 45 who received an inactivated influenza vaccine.

Only a few counts were recorded for this clonotype. CDR3 sequence: CASSRSRQGNTEAFF. As DNA, the CDR3 is TGTGCCAGCAGTCGATCCCGACAGGGAAACACTGAAGCTTTCTTT. V gene TRBV12-3 or TRBV12-4 combines with J gene TRBJ1-1; 7 bases fit TRBD1. J lost 2 bases, V lost 5 bases, and 8 bases had no gene match. CDR3 length equals 15 residues.

In this sample, this clonotype turned up a few times. The chain uses TRBV6-2 or TRBV6-3 and TRBJ2-7; 9 nucleotides align to TRBD2. Germline assignment: CDR1 MNHEY and CDR2 SVGEGT. The CDR3 extends over 14 amino acids. J was trimmed by 0 bases and V by 7 bases; bases with no gene match: 4. The CDR3 DNA sequence: TGTGCCAGCACCCAGCGGGGGGTCTCCTACGAGCAGTACTTC. This gives the protein CASTQRGVSYEQYF.

This clonotype was observed at least ten times. The V gene is TRBV20-1, the J gene TRBJ2-1; 15 positions agree with TRBD2. J lost 0 bases, V lost 1 base, and 1 base had no gene match. Per germline, CDR1 DFQATT and CDR2 SNEGSKA (reference sequence). The CDR3 is made up of 17 amino acids. CDR3 bases: TGCAGTGCTAGAGGGGGACTAGCGGGAGGCTCCTACAATGAGCAGTTCTTC. Encoded protein: CSARGGLAGGSYNEQFF.

This clonotype was seen only a few times. The rearrangement links TRBV21-1 to TRBJ2-7; TRBD1 reflects the table's D call only, with no check against the DNA. TRBV21-1 is shown as a pseudogene. This CDR3 has 12 amino acids. As DNA, the CDR3 is TGTGCCAGCAGCGTCCCTCTTTACGAGCAGTACTTC. Protein sequence: CASSVPLYEQYF.

This clonotype has a handful of counts. This rearrangement joins TRBV5-1 to TRBJ2-1; D gene ambiguous. V lost 1 base and J 0 bases, leaving 11 bases between the germline ends. The CDR3 runs 16 residues. Germline V gene lookup returns CDR1 SGHRS and CDR2 YFSETQ. The CDR3 spells CASSLYGPSSYNEQFF. The CDR3 nucleotides are TGCGCCAGCAGCTTGTACGGGCCGAGCTCCTACAATGAGCAGTTCTTC.

This clonotype was counted a few times. This sequence joins TRBV18 and TRBJ1-1; 7 bases are a match to TRBD1. CDR3 size: 15 residues. The germline gives CDR1 KGHSH, CDR2 LQKENI. V shed 5 bases and J 6 bases; nucleotides not matched to a gene: 12. In DNA form, the CDR3 reads TGTGCCAGCTCAGAAGGAGGGGGCGAAGTGGCTGAAGCTTTCTTT. Protein sequence: CASSEGGGEVAEAFF.

This clonotype was recorded many times. The gene calls are TRBV28 and TRBJ1-5; D remains ambiguous. Trimming took 6 bases from V and 3 from J, leaving 12 bases between them. This CDR3 spans 14 amino acids. The germline gives CDR1 MDHEN, CDR2 SYDVKM. The CDR3 protein is CASRTGFYNQPQHF. CDR3 bases: TGTGCCAGCAGGACCGGGTTCTACAATCAGCCCCAGCATTTT. The full variable domain, rest sourced from reference TRBV28 and TRBJ1-5, is DVKVTQSSRYLVKRTGEKVFLECVQDMDHENMFWYRQDPGLGLRLIYFSYDVKMKEKGDIPEGYSVSREKKERFSLILESASTNQTSMYLCASRTGFYNQPQHFGDGTRLSIL.

This chain links TRBV5-1 with TRBJ2-5; D remains unclear. CDR1 SGHRS and CDR2 YFSETQ come from the germline V gene. The CDR3 loop spans 14 amino acids. Trimming removed 0 bases from V and 5 bases from J, with 11 bases in between. CDR3 DNA sequence: TGCGCCAGCAGCTTGGTTGAAGGGCGGGAGACCCAGTACTTC. Translation gives CASSLVEGRETQYF.

This chain links TRBV12-3 or TRBV12-4 with TRBJ2-5; no reliable D call. The CDR3 is 14 amino acids. V was cut by 4 bases and J by 3 bases, with 12 bases left in between. In DNA, the CDR3 is TGTGCCAGCAGTTCCTCACCGCTTAAAGAGACCCAGTACTTC. Amino acid sequence: CASSSSPLKETQYF.

This clonotype has only a few counts. The chain employs TRBV20-1 and TRBJ2-7; D possibly matches TRBD1 or TRBD2 (5 bases each). The V and J ends lost 5 bases and 2 bases respectively, with 16 bases between them. The CDR3 consists of 14 residues. Per germline, CDR1 DFQATT and CDR2 SNEGSKA (reference sequence). The CDR3 sequence: CSAQGPRATYEQYF. The DNA for the CDR3 is TGCAGTGCTCAGGGACCCCGAGCCACCTACGAGCAGTACTTC.

This clonotype was seen a handful of times. This chain uses TRBV7-3 with TRBJ2-1, with TRBD1 matching over 8 bases. The V gene's germline CDR1 is SGHTA and CDR2 FQGTGA. The CDR3 spans 15 residues. With V trimmed by 3 bases and J by 8 bases, 9 bases remained unmatched. CDR3 coding DNA: TGTGCCAGCAGCTTCGGGGCAGGGGGCTCCGATGAGCAGTTCTTC. This codes for CASSFGAGGSDEQFF.

This clonotype was picked up a small number of times. The V and J genes are TRBV2 and TRBJ2-5; a weak D match, TRBD2 (6 bases). Trimming removed 7 bases at V and 0 bases at J, with 12 bases between. The germline V gene encodes CDR1 SNHLY and CDR2 FYNNEI. This CDR3 spans 14 amino acids. CDR3 nucleotide sequence: TGTGCCAGCATCCCCGGGGGTTACCAAGAGACCCAGTACTTC. Translating it yields CASIPGGYQETQYF. Full variable domain (missing parts from reference TRBV2 and TRBJ2-5): EPEVTQTPSHQVTQMGQEVILRCVPISNHLYFYWYRQILGQKVEFLVSFYNNEISEKSEIFDDQFSVERPDGSNFTLKIRSTKLEDSAMYFCASIPGGYQETQYFGPGTRLLVL.

This clonotype was seen at least ten times. The V call is TRBV5-1, the J call TRBJ2-3, with TRBD2 matching 10 bases. The CDR3 consists of 15 residues. CDR1 SGHRS and CDR2 YFSETQ come from the germline V gene. With V trimmed by 1 base and J by 3 bases, 2 bases remained unmatched. The CDR3 nucleotides are TGCGCCAGCAGCTTGACTAGCGGGAAAACAGATACGCAGTATTTT. It is translated as CASSLTSGKTDTQYF.

This clonotype was counted between two and nine times. The chain couples TRBV4-2 to TRBJ1-1, with TRBD1 matching 8 bases. Germline CDR1 LGHNA, CDR2 YNFKEQ. The junction had 10 bases not matched to a gene; V was cut back by 3 bases and J by 4 bases. The CDR3 sequence is 16 residues long. CDR3 nucleotides: TGTGCCAGCAGCCAGCCACAGGGGGAGGGAAGCACTGAAGCTTTCTTT. Translation gives CASSQPQGEGSTEAFF.

A few counts support this clonotype. This chain links TRBV27 with TRBJ2-7; possibly TRBD1 or TRBD2 for D (5 bases each). The germline CDR1 and CDR2 sequences are MNHEY and SMNVEV (reference sequence). The CDR3 runs to 15 residues. V was cut by 6 bases and J by 0 bases, with 15 bases left in between. CDR3 amino acids: CASSRASWSSYEQYF. The CDR3 DNA is TGTGCCAGCAGCAGGGCTAGCTGGAGCTCCTACGAGCAGTACTTC.

The chain recombines TRBV15 with TRBJ2-3; 7 bases match TRBD2. V dropped 3 bases and J dropped 4; count of bases not matched to a gene: 7. Germline lookup yields CDR1 LNHNV and CDR2 YYDKDF (reference sequence). The CDR3 consists of 15 residues. In DNA, the CDR3 is TGTGCCACCAGCAGTCAGCGGGATAGATCAGATACGCAGTATTTT. Residues: CATSSQRDRSDTQYF.

The chain joins TRBV6-2 or TRBV6-3 to TRBJ2-1; maybe TRBD2 (5 bases). V was pared by 6 bases and J by 0 bases, with 15 bases between. The germline CDR1 and CDR2 sequences are MNHEY and SVGEGT. The CDR3 totals 16 residues. The CDR3 DNA follows: TGTGCCAGCAGCCGCTTCGGGGAAAGCTCCTACAATGAGCAGTTCTTC. It specifies CASSRFGESSYNEQFF.

CDR3 DNA sequence: TGTGCCAGCAGCGCACAAAGGGAGGCCCACTACGAGCAGTACTTC. Its translation: CASSAQREAHYEQYF. This chain joins TRBV14 and TRBJ2-7; a possible D gene is TRBD2 (6 bases). Germline loops: CDR1 SGHDN, CDR2 FVKESK. This CDR3 has 15 residues. The V end lost 5 bases, the J end lost 3 bases, and 17 bases lay between the germline ends.

This clonotype occurred many times. This chain uses TRBV10-3 with TRBJ2-2; D gene ambiguous. V lost 11 bases and J lost 1, with 11 bases in between. CDR1 and CDR2 (germline): ENHRY, SYGVKD. The CDR3 contains 13 residues. DNA for the CDR3: TGTGCCTTTCGTCTGGGGAACACCGGGGAGCTGTTTTTT. This codes for CAFRLGNTGELFF.

This clonotype was seen a handful of times. V usage is TRBV5-5 and J usage is TRBJ2-5; D is ambiguous. Germline loops: CDR1 SGHKS, CDR2 YYEKEE (reference sequence). The CDR3 extends over 16 amino acids. Trimming took 4 bases from V and 2 from J, leaving 18 bases between them. The CDR3 sequence is CASSPPHLRVQETQYF. The CDR3 DNA follows: TGTGCCAGCAGCCCTCCACACCTTCGGGTACAAGAGACCCAGTACTTC.

The chain combines TRBV20-1 with TRBJ2-1, with a weak D call TRBD1 (5 bases). Germline lookup yields CDR1 DFQATT and CDR2 SNEGSKA (reference sequence). Trimming stripped 3 bases from V and 0 bases from J, with 12 bases between. This CDR3 contains 15 residues. This chain's CDR3 is CSARVDRSSYNEQFF. The DNA for the CDR3 is TGCAGTGCTAGGGTTGACAGAAGCTCCTACAATGAGCAGTTCTTC.